This T cell receptor (beta chain) was captured by sequencing in a study of CD8 T cells in ankylosing spondylitis. Study findings and constraints: From matched ankylosing spondylitis synovial fluid, disease-linked clones were reportedly recovered at significantly enriched levels. Past studies reported some motif variants in reactive arthritis synovial fluid and blood. Among TCR beta sequences, a motif of roughly 8 highly homologous variants appeared characteristic of ankylosing spondylitis blood.

The CDR3 has 12 amino acids. Germline assignment: CDR1 SEHNR and CDR2 FQNEAQ (reference sequence). The V end lost 5 bases, the J end lost 4 bases, and 9 bases lay between the germline ends. As for this clonotype: Its antigen remains unknown.

TCRdb re-called the 5' RACE reads with MiXCR, one entry per CDR3 protein. The sample has tens of thousands of distinct CDR3 sequences, roughly 9.6% seen once. This TCR derives from a male donor with ankylosing spondylitis or in good health (not recorded which). The chain links TRBV7-9 to TRBJ2-7, with D tentatively TRBD1 (5 bases). The sequencing sample was made of blood, either unsorted or a sorted T cell fraction (not recorded which). DNA for the CDR3: TGTGCCAGCAGCGGGGCCGGTTACGAGCAGTACTTC. This translates into CASSGAGYEQYF.